This T cell receptor beta chain was sequenced during a study of regulatory T cells in long-lasting Graves disease (dated by TCRdb to 2020 to 2023). Notes on the research overall: In the newly diagnosed Graves' disease group, patients had been taking antithyroid drugs for less than 3 months. Patients with persistent Graves' disease were compared with patients with newly diagnosed Graves' disease using TCR sequencing and RNA sequencing of peripheral blood. The study took place in China and was registered as a clinical trial. TCR sequencing covered some 13 persistent and 20 newly diagnosed Graves' disease patients, some 33 samples in total.

As encoded in the germline V gene, CDR1 is LGHNT while CDR2 is FRNRAP. The V end loses 0 bases and the J end loses 7 bases, and a stretch of 6 bases separates them. Counted from cysteine to phenylalanine, this CDR3 has 12 amino acids. The CDR3 DNA has 36 bases and is translated from base 1. This clonotype was detected a few times. What antigen it recognizes has not been identified. Per-nucleotide qualities are absent, and no much larger clonotype sits a single base away. The label giving this sample's time point can be read as: newly diagnosed GD, antithyroid drugs for less than 3 months. For both TCR sequencing and RNA sequencing, RNA was extracted from PBMCs using TRIzol. The diagnosis of Graves' disease was made according to American Thyroid Association guidelines. The patients came from an endocrinology department in Xi'an, China. From each patient, 7.5 to 9.5 milliliters of peripheral blood was collected into an EDTA anticoagulant tube. Ficoll Paque Plus density gradient separation was used to isolate PBMCs, and no further T cell sorting was done. An Agilent 2100 Bioanalyzer and agarose gel were used to check RNA quality, while a NanoDrop 2000 measured RNA concentration.

Library generation was performed with multiplex PCR. The data were produced on an Illumina HiSeq 4000. CDR3 regions were amplified by Arm-PCR with iRepertoire HTBI primers to construct TCR beta libraries. Before sequencing, the PCR products underwent gel purification. As for the original processing: A total of 62 TRBV and under 15 TRBJ segments were identified across samples and were used for gene usage analysis of CDR3 amino acid clonotypes. Filtered high-quality paired reads were merged into contigs using COPE and FqMerger. BLAST was used to align contigs to the IMGT TRBV, TRBD and TRBJ reference genes, and CDR3 was defined following IMGT. Clonotypes above 0.1% frequency were classified as highly expanded clones. Shannon entropy served as the measure of repertoire diversity, while the Gini coefficient captured V-J evenness. A clonotype found in more than one individual was treated as public. The public reads were quality trimmed at Q25 with fastp and then assembled into clones with MiXCR by TCRdb, keeping productive beta chains. Each CDR3 protein gets just one entry, which takes the most common genes and DNA from the rows behind it. The V and J calls and clone size come from TCRdb's table, not from the authors' own analysis. This sample is represented by 400,000 to 550,000 distinct CDR3 sequences; roughly 15% of them were singletons. Of the sample, less than 30% falls within the top ten clones.

Overall study results and their limits: Patients with persistent disease shared more public clonotypes (roughly 2,900) than newly diagnosed patients did (966). Lower TCR Shannon entropy and fewer highly expanded clones were observed in persistent Graves' disease patients than in newly diagnosed patients, which suggested clonal expansion. Sequencing and analysis were restricted to the TCR beta chain. Because the primary lesion, thyroid tissue, could not be accessed, the study looked at peripheral blood alone. Preferential use of TRBV28, TRBJ1-2 and TRBJ2-5 was observed in persistent disease, whereas TRBV20-1 and TRBJ2-1 were favored in newly diagnosed disease. The small sample size was acknowledged by the authors as a limitation that may reduce accuracy.

These data were also filed under a second study, of T cells in Graves' hyperthyroidism and ophthalmopathy. Taken from the second paper: Stable Graves' hyperthyroidism was defined as the absence of progression to ophthalmopathy over 18 months of follow-up. Hyperthyroidism patients were newly diagnosed, had a disease duration of under 2 months, and were aged 18 to 65 years. Exclusion was applied to patients with uncontrolled infections, other autoimmune diseases, pregnancy or lactation. Clinical symptoms, serum thyroxine and TRAb, thyroid ultrasound, and orbital computed tomography formed the basis for the diagnoses. The first round of RT-PCR for the TCR CDR3 was performed with the HTBI primer set and the Qiagen OneStep RT-PCR kit. Most expanded thyroid clonotypes (frequency above 0.001) were also detected in blood, a finding suggesting that blood repertoires may reflect thyroid immune responses. In cross-validation, a model built on a 13 V-J signature told ophthalmopathy apart from stable hyperthyroidism with under 90% sensitivity and approximately 81% specificity, and in testing the same model reached 80%/75%. In validation, the model predicted progression to ophthalmopathy with just under 71% sensitivity and 72% to 75% specificity, a median of approximately 6.5 months before onset. TCR V-J signatures able to tell the groups apart were searched for in a discovery cohort of approximately 95 patients, of whom around 42 had Graves' ophthalmopathy and around 58 had stable Graves' hyperthyroidism. An independent validation cohort of 18 to 20 hyperthyroidism patients and 17 patients who later progressed to ophthalmopathy tested prospective prediction of ophthalmopathy. For training and testing, the 100 or so patients in the discovery cohort were randomly divided in a 7:3 ratio. In addition, the study compared T-cell repertoires in thyroid tissue and in blood from several Graves' hyperthyroidism patients. Once sampling was done, hyperthyroidism patients were given methimazole at a starting dose of 30 mg daily, whereas ophthalmopathy patients were given high-dose intravenous methylprednisolone. Libraries were constructed in a second round of multiplex PCR, after which size selection and purification were carried out. Sequencing of the libraries was done on an Illumina HiSeq2000 using paired-end 100 bp reads. Raw data were processed with SOAPnuke, discarding reads with adapters, uncalled bases, mean Phred below 15, or no exact constant-primer or identifier match. COPE v1.2.5 was used to merge the high-quality paired reads, and each unique nucleotide sequence was defined as a clonotype. MiTCR v1.1 was used to align clonotypes to the IMGT TRBV, TRBD and TRBJ reference segments. Analysis was restricted to V-J combinations with a frequency above 0.0001, which covered over 98% of repertoires. The TCS score was defined as F50 (clonal expansion) divided by E x V (chaos), with BLOSUM62-based TCRdist calculated between CDR3 peptides within each V-J. Welch's t-statistics and random forest reduced fewer than 550 V-J features to 13, which were used in a naive Bayes classifier (R e1071). Sample size was not statistically predetermined, and blinding of investigators to group allocation was not performed. The paper reports TCR Vbeta CDR3 sequencing of 135 peripheral blood samples: some 44 ophthalmopathy, around 80 hyperthyroidism and approximately 17 progressor patients.

Recombination connected TRBV12-5 to TRBJ2-5, with a tentative D gene TRBD2 over 5 matching bases. This TCR came from a woman under 30 with Graves disease. Donor details come from another sample of the same person, matched by shared clones. This specimen consisted of peripheral blood mononuclear cells (PBMCs), obtained at new diagnosis, from a patient treated with antithyroid drugs. CDR3 sequence: CASGLVRGTQYF. The bases read TGTGCTAGTGGTTTGGTACGGGGGACCCAGTACTTC.